This T cell receptor (beta chain) derives from a study of T cells expressing NK-cell markers. Study summary: One of eight sequenced donors was HCMV-seronegative; the other seven were seropositive.

Study-wide results and caveats: Roughly six of the donors carried dominant NKG2C+ clonotypes that took up 1.0-7.0% of their CD8+ T cells.

The CDR3 spans 15 residues. Germline loops: CDR1 MNHEY, CDR2 SVGAGI. TCRdb reprocessed the 5' RACE reads and stores each CDR3 protein as one record, lacking DNA. This sample's clone table lists some 460,000 distinct CDR3 sequences. In the case of this clonotype: Its antigen is undetermined.

V and J are TRBV6-5 and TRBJ2-1; TCRdb outputs TRBD2, but without DNA this stays unchecked. The receptor was isolated from a woman between 45 and 65 years old in good health. Sequencing was carried out using blood T cells: a sorted CD56 or NKG2C T cell subset, CD4+ or CD8+ T cells, or bulk PBMC T cells (not recorded which). CDR3 in amino acids: CASSPQGRSYNEQFF.